Shown below are 6 T cell receptor beta chains from a single sample sequenced in a study of blood T cell repertoires in COVID-19. Profiled with immunoSEQ multiplex PCR; TCRdb holds only in-frame clones, not every one. The sample yields tens of thousands of clones, almost 80% seen once. Sequencing was performed on peripheral blood. The receptors come from a woman in her sixties or seventies with acute or convalescent COVID-19.

This clone was seen just once. In DNA form, the CDR3 reads TGTGCCAGCAGCCAAGGCTTCCCGGGACTAGCGGGGGGGCCTGACACCGGGGAGCTGTTTTTT. It specifies CASSQGFPGLAGGPDTGELFF. The chain links TRBV27 to TRBJ2-2, with 16 positions matching TRBD2. The CDR3 extends over 21 amino acids. CDR1 is MNHEY and CDR2 is SMNVEV in the germline V gene (reference sequence). V was pared by 6 bases and J by 3 bases, with 16 bases of the junction left unmatched.

V gene TRBV7-3 combines with J gene TRBJ1-1; the D is unclear. Germline-derived CDR1 and CDR2 are SGHTA and FQGTGA. This CDR3 is built from 13 residues. V lost 1 base to trimming and J lost 3 bases, with 6 bases between them. The chain's CDR3 is CASSLNPDTEAFF. The CDR3 region has the DNA TGTGCCAGCAGCTTAAATCCAGACACTGAAGCTTTCTTT. The full variable domain, completed using reference TRBV7-3 and TRBJ1-1, is GAGVSQTPSNKVTEKGKYVELRCDPISGHTALYWYRQSLGQGPEFLIYFQGTGAADDSGLPNDRFFAVRPEGSVSTLKIQRTERGDSAVYLCASSLNPDTEAFFGQGTRLTVV.

The chain joins TRBV10-3 to TRBJ1-1; the D gene is possibly TRBD1 (6 bases). The CDR3 spans 16 residues. The V and J ends lost 7 bases and 4 bases respectively, with 22 bases between them. Germline V gives CDR1 ENHRY, CDR2 SYGVKD. Here the CDR3 DNA reads TGTGCCATCACTGAACGGGGGGCGCTTGAAGGCACTGAAGCTTTCTTT. This sequence encodes CAITERGALEGTEAFF.

This chain links TRBV7-6 with TRBJ1-1, with D maybe TRBD1 (5 bases). Germline V lookup: CDR1 SGHVS, CDR2 FNYEAQ. Deletions cut 0 bases from V and 4 bases from J, with 12 bases between. The CDR3 is 15 residues long. DNA for the CDR3: TGTGCCAGCAGCTTAGCTTCGGGGGGTCGCACTGAAGCTTTCTTT. This translates into CASSLASGGRTEAFF.

This clone was seen a few times. The chain recombines TRBV7-8 with TRBJ2-1, with D possibly being TRBD2 (7 bases). V lost 6 bases to trimming and J lost 5 bases, with 17 bases between them. This CDR3 comprises 15 residues. Germline-derived CDR1 and CDR2 are SGHVS and FQNEAQ. The CDR3 is CASRGRGAINNEQFF. For the CDR3, the DNA is TGTGCCAGCAGGGGCCGGGGGGCCATAAACAATGAGCAGTTCTTC.

This clone was counted a single time. The V call is TRBV6-6, the J call TRBJ2-3, with 9 nucleotides matching TRBD2. There are 17 residues in the CDR3. V was clipped by 5 bases and J by 8 bases; unmatched bases: 17. Germline assignment: CDR1 MNHNY and CDR2 SVGAGI (reference sequence). This CDR3 is CASSPNWRASGEGTQYF. The CDR3 coding sequence is TGTGCCAGCAGTCCTAATTGGAGGGCTAGCGGGGAAGGTACGCAGTATTTT.